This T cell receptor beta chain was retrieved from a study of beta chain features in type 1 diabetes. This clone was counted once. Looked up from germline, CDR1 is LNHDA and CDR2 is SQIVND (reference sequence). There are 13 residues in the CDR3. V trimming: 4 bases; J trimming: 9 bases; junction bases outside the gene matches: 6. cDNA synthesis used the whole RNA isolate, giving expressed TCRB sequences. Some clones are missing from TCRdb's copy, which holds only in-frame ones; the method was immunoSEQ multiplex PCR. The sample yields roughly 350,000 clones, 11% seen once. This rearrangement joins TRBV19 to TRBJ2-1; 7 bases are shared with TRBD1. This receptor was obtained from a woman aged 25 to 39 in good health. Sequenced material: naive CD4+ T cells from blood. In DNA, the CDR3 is TGTGCCAGTAGTAGGAAGGGGGCGGGTGAGCAGTTCTTC. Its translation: CASSRKGAGEQFF.